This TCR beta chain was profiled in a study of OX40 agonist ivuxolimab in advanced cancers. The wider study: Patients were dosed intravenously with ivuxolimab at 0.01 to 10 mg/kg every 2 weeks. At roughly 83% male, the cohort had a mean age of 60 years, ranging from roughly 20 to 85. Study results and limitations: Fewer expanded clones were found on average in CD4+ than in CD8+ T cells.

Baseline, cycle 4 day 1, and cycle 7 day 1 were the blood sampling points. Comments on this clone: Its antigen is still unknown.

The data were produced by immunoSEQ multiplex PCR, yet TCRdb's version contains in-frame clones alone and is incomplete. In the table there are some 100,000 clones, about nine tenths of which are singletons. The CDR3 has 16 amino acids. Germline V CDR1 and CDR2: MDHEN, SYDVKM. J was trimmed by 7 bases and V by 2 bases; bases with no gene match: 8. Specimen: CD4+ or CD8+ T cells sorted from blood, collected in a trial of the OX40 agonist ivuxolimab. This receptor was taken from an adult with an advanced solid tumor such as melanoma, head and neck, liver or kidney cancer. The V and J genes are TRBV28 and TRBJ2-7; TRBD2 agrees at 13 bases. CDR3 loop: CASSLTGLAGADEQYF. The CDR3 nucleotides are TGTGCCAGCAGTTTAACAGGACTAGCGGGAGCGGATGAGCAGTACTTC. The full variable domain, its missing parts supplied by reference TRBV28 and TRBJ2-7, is DVKVTQSSRYLVKRTGEKVFLECVQDMDHENMFWYRQDPGLGLRLIYFSYDVKMKEKGDIPEGYSVSREKKERFSLILESASTNQTSMYLCASSLTGLAGADEQYFGPGTRLTVT.